The sequence of this T cell receptor beta chain was determined in a study of OX40 agonist ivuxolimab in advanced cancers. The germline V gene has CDR1 SGHRS and CDR2 YFSETQ. Trimming took 2 bases from V and 6 from J; bases not matched to a gene: 2. The CDR3 spans 13 residues. Some clones are missing from TCRdb's copy, which holds only in-frame ones; the method was immunoSEQ multiplex PCR. The sample includes over 85,000 clones, around 84% of them seen just once. The V and J genes are TRBV5-1 and TRBJ1-5; 7 positions match TRBD1. The sequences come from CD4+ or CD8+ T cells sorted from blood, collected in a trial of the OX40 agonist ivuxolimab. The receptor comes from an adult with an advanced solid tumor such as melanoma, head and neck, liver or kidney cancer. The CDR3 sequence: CASSFQGGQPQHF. For the CDR3, the DNA is TGCGCCAGCAGCTTCCAGGGGGGTCAGCCCCAGCATTTT.